The 5 T cell receptor beta chains listed next were all sequenced from one sample in a study of blood T cell repertoires in COVID-19. Some clones are missing from TCRdb's copy, which holds only in-frame ones; the method was immunoSEQ multiplex PCR. The data contain some 260,000 clones, around nine tenths of them singletons. Sequencing was done on a sample of peripheral blood. The receptors here all came from an elderly man with acute or convalescent COVID-19.

V usage is TRBV15 and J usage is TRBJ1-1; D is ambiguous. Trimming took 0 bases from V and 5 from J, leaving 13 bases between them. Germline V lookup: CDR1 LNHNV, CDR2 YYDKDF (reference sequence). This CDR3 contains 15 residues. The CDR3 loop reads CATSRDGHVGTEAFF. The CDR3 coding sequence is TGTGCCACCAGCAGAGATGGGCACGTCGGAACTGAAGCTTTCTTT. The full variable domain, in which reference TRBV15 and TRBJ1-1 provide the parts outside the CDR3, is DAMVIQNPRYQVTQFGKPVTLSCSQTLNHNVMYWYQQKSSQAPKLLFHYYDKDFNNEADTPDNFQSRRPNTSFCFLDIRSPGLGDTAMYLCATSRDGHVGTEAFFGQGTRLTVV.

The chain carries TRBV19 and TRBJ1-1; 7 positions match TRBD1. CDR3 size: 15 residues. After removal of 6 bases from V and 1 base from J, the junction contained 8 bases not matched to a gene. Germline V lookup: CDR1 LNHDA, CDR2 SQIVND (reference sequence). This CDR3 is CASRSTGWGNTEAFF. The CDR3 nucleotides read TGTGCCAGTAGATCGACAGGGTGGGGGAACACTGAAGCTTTCTTT.

The CDR3 sequence: CATAQSGPTYGYTF. In nucleotides, the CDR3 is TGTGCCACCGCACAAAGCGGCCCAACCTATGGCTACACCTTC. V and J are TRBV6-6 and TRBJ1-2; D is uncertain. The V gene lost 10 bases and the J gene lost 4 bases, with 19 bases spanning the gap. CDR1 is MNHNY, CDR2 SVGAGI, per germline (reference sequence). The CDR3 covers 14 residues.

The chain employs TRBV7-9 and TRBJ2-7, with 8 bases fitting TRBD2. Germline lookup yields CDR1 SEHNR and CDR2 FQNEAQ (reference sequence). V trimming: 6 bases; J trimming: 5 bases; junction bases outside the gene matches: 9. The CDR3 has 14 residues. CDR3 protein: CASSKPGLGDEQYF. The CDR3 DNA reads as TGTGCCAGCAGTAAGCCGGGACTAGGGGACGAGCAGTACTTC.

The V call is TRBV5-1, the J call TRBJ2-5; 10 nucleotides align to TRBD1. This CDR3 comprises 14 residues. Germline V CDR1 and CDR2: SGHRS, YFSETQ. The V gene end was trimmed by 4 bases and the J gene end by 3 bases; junction bases not matched to a gene: 3. CDR3 DNA sequence: TGCGCCAGCAGCGCGGGACAGGGGAAAGAGACCCAGTACTTC. This codes for CASSAGQGKETQYF.